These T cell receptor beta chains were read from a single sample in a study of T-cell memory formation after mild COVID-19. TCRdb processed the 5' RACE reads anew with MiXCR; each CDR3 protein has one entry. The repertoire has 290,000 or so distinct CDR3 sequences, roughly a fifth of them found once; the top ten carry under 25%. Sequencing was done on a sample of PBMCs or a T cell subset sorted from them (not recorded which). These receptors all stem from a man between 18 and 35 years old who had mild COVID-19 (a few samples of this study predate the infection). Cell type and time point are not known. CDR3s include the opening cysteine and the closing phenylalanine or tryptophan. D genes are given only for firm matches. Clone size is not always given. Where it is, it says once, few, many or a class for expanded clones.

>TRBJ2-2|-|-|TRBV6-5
TGTGCCAGCAGTTACCGGACAGTAATAAACACCGGGGAGCTGTTTTTT
CASSYRTVINTGELFF
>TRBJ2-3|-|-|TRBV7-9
TGTGCCAGCACTGACTGGGGGGCAGATACGCAGTATTTT
CASTDWGADTQYF
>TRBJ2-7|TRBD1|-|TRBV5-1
TGCGCCAGCAGCACTGGGACAGGGACCTACGAGCAGTACTTC
CASSTGTGTYEQYF
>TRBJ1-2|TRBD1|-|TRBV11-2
TGTGCCAGCAGCACGACAGGGGCCCACTATGGCTACACCTTC
CASSTTGAHYGYTF
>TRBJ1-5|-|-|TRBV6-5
TGTGCCAGCAGCTTTCTTCGGGGGCGTCAGCCCCAGCATTTT
CASSFLRGRQPQHF
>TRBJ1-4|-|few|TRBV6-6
TGTGCCAGCAGTTACGGGGCTAGGGGTGAAAAACTGTTTTTT
CASSYGARGEKLFF
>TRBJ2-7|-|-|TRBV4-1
TGCGCCAGCAGCCAGCGGGACTTGACATCCTACGAGCAGTACTTC
CASSQRDLTSYEQYF
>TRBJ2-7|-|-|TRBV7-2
TGTGCCAGCAGCCCCACCCGTTCGGGGACGGTAGTCTACGAGCAGTACTTC
CASSPTRSGTVVYEQYF
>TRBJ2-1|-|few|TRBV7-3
TGTGCCAGCAGCATTACAGGGTACGATGAGCAGTTCTTC
CASSITGYDEQFF
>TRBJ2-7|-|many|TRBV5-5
TGTGCCAGCAGCCCCGAAGGGGGGCTTAGGGAGCAGTACTTC
CASSPEGGLREQYF